The T cell receptor (beta chain) under discussion was sequenced for a study of cytomegalovirus exposure and HLA in healthy donors. This clone has just a few counts. Its matching antigen is unknown. Those who donated were healthy bone marrow donors. Trimming at V came to 9 bases and at J to 7 bases, leaving 10 bases not matched to a gene. Germline V gives CDR1 LNHDA, CDR2 SQIVND (reference sequence). This CDR3 has 16 residues. Findings and limits, study-wide: Among CMV-associated TCR beta chains, most appeared HLA-restricted in a later analysis. Some TCR beta chains (roughly 150 of them) were listed as cytomegalovirus-associated. In vitro data verified a few CMV-associated chains as specific for CMV antigens.

PCR amplification relied on 60 Vbeta primers (plus 13 Jbeta primers). Method: immunoSEQ multiplex PCR; TCRdb's copy keeps in-frame clones and lacks some. This sample has around 150,000 clones; 80% to 90% occur once, and the top ten carry 1.9%. V is TRBV19 and J is TRBJ2-1; 15 positions agree with TRBD2. The source of this sequence is a man aged 18 to 29 in good health and CMV-seronegative. Sequenced sample: PBMCs. The chain's CDR3 is CASLPGLAGGWNEQFF. In nucleotides, the CDR3 is TGTGCCAGCCTTCCGGGACTAGCGGGAGGATGGAATGAGCAGTTCTTC.